This TCR beta chain was captured by sequencing in a study of blood T cells in healthy people across ages. General study findings and limits: Both naive CD4+ cell counts and diversity were greater in long-lived donors than in aged donors. It was held that diversity estimates obtained from one million T cells represented underestimates. Older age went with lower TCR beta diversity per million T cells, in a roughly linear way.

The length of the CDR3 is 15 residues. Germline lookup yields CDR1 MNHNY and CDR2 SVGAGI (reference sequence). Trimming took off 0 bases at V and 6 bases at J, with 15 bases between the two ends. The use of a sample-barcoded 5' primer and a J-beta primer mix characterized a second PCR of roughly 7 to 12 cycles. MiXCR, applied by TCRdb to the 5' RACE reads, yields one record per CDR3 protein. The sample lists approximately 360,000 distinct CDR3 sequences, 52% occurring once. This clonotype was seen a few times. What it recognizes is unknown. This receptor was taken from a man aged 55 to 70 in good health. Source material: blood. The gene calls are TRBV6-6 and TRBJ2-7; D unresolved. The CDR3 DNA follows: TGTGCCAGCAGTTACTCTCGGGCGCTTCCCAGCGAGCAGTACTTC. Its protein is CASSYSRALPSEQYF.